This entry is about one TCR beta chain. Other DNA sequences from this sample encode an identical CDR3 as well. In germline, CDR1 is SGHRS, CDR2 YFSETQ. The CDR3 is made up of 13 amino acids. Between the trimmed V and J ends, which lost 4 bases and 0 bases, there was a span of 8 bases. The PCR ran on 60 Vbeta and 13 Jbeta primers. Generated by immunoSEQ multiplex PCR, the TCRdb table keeps only in-frame clones and is missing some. The data contain some 100,000 clones, roughly three quarters of them seen just once; the ten biggest clones take up 3.5% to 4.5%. This record belongs to a study of cytomegalovirus exposure and HLA in healthy donors.

The origin of this receptor is a female donor in good health and CMV-seropositive. The sample was PBMCs. The J gene is TRBJ2-7, the V gene TRBV5-1; possibly TRBD2 for D (6 bases). The chain's CDR3 is CASSLTSSYEQYF. CDR3 sequence (DNA): TGCGCCAGCAGCCTGACTAGCTCCTACGAGCAGTACTTC.